This T cell receptor beta chain was profiled in a study of blood T cell repertoires in COVID-19. TCRdb's table, derived via immunoSEQ multiplex PCR, lists solely in-frame clones and lacks some. The table includes 50,000 to 80,000 clones, more than 65% detected once. In this sample, this clone turned up once. V shed 2 bases and J shed 6 bases, with 5 bases lying between them. The CDR3 contains 12 residues. The sequence was collected from a human donor in a cohort sampled during active COVID-19. V is TRBV12-3 or TRBV12-4 and J is TRBJ1-5; D is ambiguous. Sequenced input: peripheral blood. The CDR3 spells CASSLQFQPQHF. DNA of the CDR3: TGTGCCAGCAGTTTACAGTTTCAGCCCCAGCATTTT.